This T cell receptor beta chain was profiled in a study of blood T cells in healthy people across ages. From germline, CDR1 is MNHEY and CDR2 SMNVEV (reference sequence). V was pared by 3 bases and J by 4 bases, with 12 bases between. This CDR3 comprises 14 residues. Next came a second PCR, run for about 6 to 11 cycles, which used a sample-barcoded 5' primer along with a J-beta primer mix. Each cDNA molecule was tagged by a template-switch adaptor with 12 random nucleotides. TCRdb re-analysed the 5' RACE reads in MiXCR, keeping a single row per CDR3 protein. This sample carries more than 1.4 million distinct CDR3 sequences, 42% of them seen once, and the ten largest clones take roughly 7.9%. Each donor was a healthy Caucasian individual from Russia, aged about 6 to 90. Researchers collected about 10 milliliters of peripheral blood from every single donor.

The rearrangement links TRBV27 to TRBJ1-2; maybe TRBD1 (5 bases). The sequence was obtained from a woman aged 18-35 years in good health. The sequencing input was blood. CDR3 protein: CASSLKYRFYGYTF. The CDR3 bases are TGTGCCAGCAGTTTGAAGTACAGGTTCTATGGCTACACCTTC.